The present T cell receptor beta chain was sequenced within a study of CD8 T cells in ankylosing spondylitis. Study results and caveats: Researchers report that disease-linked clones proved CD8+ and relatively rare in peripheral blood. Past research had described some motif variants in reactive arthritis synovial fluid and blood. A motif of 8 or 9 highly homologous TCR beta variants was seen as apparently characteristic of ankylosing spondylitis blood. Disease-associated clones were reportedly significantly overrepresented in matched ankylosing spondylitis synovial fluid.

Each TCR beta library was made by quantitative 5'-RACE that incorporated molecular barcodes. TCRdb used MiXCR to reprocess the 5' RACE reads, holding one entry per CDR3 protein. The sample shows roughly 700,000 distinct CDR3 sequences, 15% to 20% of them seen only once. Looked up from germline, CDR1 is KGHDR and CDR2 is SFDVKD. The CDR3 consists of 14 residues. V shed 5 bases and J 5 bases; nucleotides not matched to a gene: 7. Remarks on this clonotype: The target antigen is unknown.

The sequencing input was blood, either unsorted or a sorted T cell fraction (not recorded which). The receptor was derived from a male donor with ankylosing spondylitis. The genes are TRBV24-1 and TRBJ2-5, with 7 nucleotides matching TRBD2. Here the CDR3 reads CATSGGGFDETQYF. DNA of the CDR3: TGTGCCACCAGTGGGGGGGGATTTGACGAGACCCAGTACTTC.